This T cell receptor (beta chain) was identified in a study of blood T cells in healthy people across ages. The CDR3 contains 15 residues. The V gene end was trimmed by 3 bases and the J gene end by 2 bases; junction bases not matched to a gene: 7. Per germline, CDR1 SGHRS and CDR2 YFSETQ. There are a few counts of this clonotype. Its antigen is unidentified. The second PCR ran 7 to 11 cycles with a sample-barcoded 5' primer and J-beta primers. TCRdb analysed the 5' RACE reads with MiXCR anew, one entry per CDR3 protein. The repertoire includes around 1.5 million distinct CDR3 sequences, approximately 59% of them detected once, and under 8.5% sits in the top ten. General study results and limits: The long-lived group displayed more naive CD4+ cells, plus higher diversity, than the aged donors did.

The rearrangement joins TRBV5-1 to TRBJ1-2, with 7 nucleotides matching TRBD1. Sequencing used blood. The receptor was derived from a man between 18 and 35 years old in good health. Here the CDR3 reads CASSSGQTVNYGYTF. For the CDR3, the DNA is TGCGCCAGCAGCTCGGGACAGACAGTAAACTATGGCTACACCTTC.